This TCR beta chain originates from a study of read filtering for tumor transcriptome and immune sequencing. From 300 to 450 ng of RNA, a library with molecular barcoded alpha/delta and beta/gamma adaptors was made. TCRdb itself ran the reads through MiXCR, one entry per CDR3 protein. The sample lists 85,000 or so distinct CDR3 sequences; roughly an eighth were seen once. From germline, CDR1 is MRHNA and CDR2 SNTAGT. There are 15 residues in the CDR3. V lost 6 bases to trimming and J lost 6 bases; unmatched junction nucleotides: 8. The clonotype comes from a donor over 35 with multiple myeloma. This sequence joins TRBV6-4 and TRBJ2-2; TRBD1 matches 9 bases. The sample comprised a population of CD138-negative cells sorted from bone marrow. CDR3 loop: CASSPGQGPSGELFF. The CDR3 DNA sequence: TGTGCCAGCAGCCCCGGACAGGGGCCGTCCGGGGAGCTGTTTTTT.